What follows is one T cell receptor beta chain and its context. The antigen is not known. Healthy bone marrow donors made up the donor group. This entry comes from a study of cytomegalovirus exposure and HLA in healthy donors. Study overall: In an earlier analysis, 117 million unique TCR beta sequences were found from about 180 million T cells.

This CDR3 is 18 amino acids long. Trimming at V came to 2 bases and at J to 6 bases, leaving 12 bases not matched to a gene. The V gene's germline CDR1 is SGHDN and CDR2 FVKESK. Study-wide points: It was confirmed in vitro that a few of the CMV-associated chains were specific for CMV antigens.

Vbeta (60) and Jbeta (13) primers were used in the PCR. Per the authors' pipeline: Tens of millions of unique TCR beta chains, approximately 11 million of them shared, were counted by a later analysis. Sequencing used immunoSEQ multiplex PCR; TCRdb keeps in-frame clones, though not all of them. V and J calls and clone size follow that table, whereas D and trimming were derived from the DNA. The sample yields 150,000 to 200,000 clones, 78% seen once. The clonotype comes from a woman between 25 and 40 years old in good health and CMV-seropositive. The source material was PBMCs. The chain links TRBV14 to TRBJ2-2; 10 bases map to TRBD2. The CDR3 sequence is CASSQRPPLAGVAGELFF. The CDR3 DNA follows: TGTGCCAGCAGCCAAAGGCCCCCTCTAGCGGGAGTGGCCGGGGAGCTGTTTTTT.